The 29 T cell receptor beta chains below were found in one sample sequenced in a study of T cell responses to AZD1222 COVID-19 vaccine. Profiling relied on immunoSEQ multiplex PCR, and the TCRdb table lists in-frame clones only, not all of them. The sample holds about 150,000 clones; roughly 84% are singletons and the top ten take roughly 5.1%. Sequenced here: peripheral blood, sampled 28 days after the second AZD1222 dose. These receptors were collected from an adult who received the AZD1222 COVID-19 vaccine.

The chain couples TRBV2 to TRBJ2-5, with 8 bases aligning to TRBD2. The CDR3 runs 13 residues. Trimming took 6 bases from V and 3 from J; bases not matched to a gene: 3. Germline lookup yields CDR1 SNHLY and CDR2 FYNNEI. This CDR3 reads CASRHSGEETQYF. As DNA, the CDR3 is TGTGCCAGCAGGCATAGCGGGGAAGAGACCCAGTACTTC.

The gene calls are TRBV4-1 and TRBJ1-1; D remains ambiguous. V lost 1 base and J lost 6, with 9 bases in between. The CDR3 covers 13 residues. CDR1 is MGHRA, CDR2 YSYEKL, per germline. In DNA, the CDR3 is TGCGCCAGCAGCCAAGTGGGTGCACCTGAAGCTTTCTTT. Amino acids: CASSQVGAPEAFF.

This clone has only one observation. Germline is not matched at one junction end, which may reflect a read error. J is TRBJ2-7 and V is TRBV2; D is undetermined. Per the germline V gene, CDR1 is SNHLY and CDR2 is FYNNEI. This CDR3 region has 11 residues. The CDR3 DNA reads TGTGCCAGCAGTGAGATCTCCGGACCCCACTTC. Translated, it gives CASSEISGPHF.

This clone has a handful of counts. The rearrangement joins TRBV10-1 to TRBJ2-1; 7 bases align to TRBD2. V gave up 2 bases and J gave up 10 bases; unmatched junction bases: 5. Germline V gene sequence: CDR1 WNHNN, CDR2 SYGVQD (reference sequence). The CDR3 contains 13 residues. The CDR3 sequence is CASSEGGGSEQFF. The DNA for the CDR3 is TGCGCCAGCAGTGAGGGGGGAGGGAGCGAGCAGTTCTTC.

V and J are TRBV2 and TRBJ2-2; the match to TRBD1 covers 9 bases. The CDR3 runs to 16 residues. Germline V lookup: CDR1 SNHLY, CDR2 FYNNEI. V lost 5 bases and J lost 6; bases outside the gene matches: 10. In DNA, the CDR3 is TGTGCCAGCAGTAAAGGACAGGGGTTGAAAGCCGGGGAGCTGTTTTTT. It specifies CASSKGQGLKAGELFF.

The rearrangement uses TRBV30 and TRBJ1-2; TRBD1 matches 10 bases. V was clipped by 5 bases and J by 4 bases; unmatched bases: 7. The V gene's germline CDR1 is GTSNPN and CDR2 SVGIG (reference sequence). The CDR3 spans 14 residues. The CDR3 loop reads CAWLTGGLPYGYTF. CDR3 DNA sequence: TGTGCCTGGCTGACAGGGGGCCTTCCCTATGGCTACACCTTC.

The chain recombines TRBV2 with TRBJ1-5; no definite D call. CDR1 is SNHLY and CDR2 is FYNNEI in the germline V gene. The CDR3 covers 12 residues. Deletions cut 3 bases from V and 2 bases from J, with 2 bases between. The CDR3 nucleotides read TGTGCCAGCAGTGACGGCAATCAGCCCCAGCATTTT. This gives the protein CASSDGNQPQHF.

The count of this clone is one. The genes are TRBV5-1 and TRBJ1-6, with a possible D match to TRBD1 (5 bases). With 4 bases removed from V and 10 bases from J, the gap between germline ends came to 21 bases. Per germline, CDR1 SGHRS and CDR2 YFSETQ. The CDR3 covers 16 residues. CDR3 sequence reads: CASSDSAGEIGSPLHF. The DNA for the CDR3 is TGCGCCAGCAGCGACAGCGCCGGGGAGATCGGATCACCCCTCCACTTT.

V is TRBV2 and J is TRBJ1-1; D is perhaps TRBD1 (5 bases). V was cut by 5 bases and J by 5 bases, with 15 bases left in between. CDR3 length: 14 residues. Germline CDR1 is SNHLY and CDR2 is FYNNEI. The CDR3 DNA sequence: TGTGCCAGCAGTCCCCAAAAGGGGAGAACTGAAGCTTTCTTT. It yields the protein CASSPQKGRTEAFF.

J is TRBJ1-1 and V is TRBV7-6, with D possibly being TRBD1 (6 bases). The V end was cut by 1 base, the J end by 1 base, with 19 bases between. CDR3 size: 18 residues. The germline CDR1 and CDR2 sequences are SGHVS and FNYEAQ. The CDR3 region has the DNA TGTGCCAGCAGCTTAGTCTCGGCGGGGGCCGCCAGGAACACTGAAGCTTTCTTT. As protein: CASSLVSAGAARNTEAFF.

The V gene is TRBV7-8, the J gene TRBJ1-2; D is unclear. This CDR3 is 13 amino acids long. Trimming removed 0 bases at V and 7 bases at J, with 9 bases between. Germline V CDR1 and CDR2: SGHVS, FQNEAQ. DNA for the CDR3: TGTGCCAGCAGCTTAGCGATACCAGTTGGCTACACCTTC. It encodes CASSLAIPVGYTF. Full variable domain (missing parts from reference TRBV7-8 and TRBJ1-2): GAGVSQSPRYKVAKRGQDVALRCDPISGHVSLFWYQQALGQGPEFLTYFQNEAQLDKSGLPSDRFFAERPEGSVSTLKIQRTQQEDSAVYLCASSLAIPVGYTFGSGTRLTVV.

The chain carries TRBV5-6 and TRBJ2-2, with TRBD2 matching over 10 bases. The V and J ends lost 6 bases and 7 bases, in that order; junction bases with no gene match: 15. Germline loops: CDR1 SGHDT, CDR2 YYEEEE. This CDR3 region has 17 residues. The CDR3: CASTIPVVAGGIGELFF. The CDR3 nucleotides are TGTGCCAGCACCATCCCGGTCGTAGCGGGAGGCATCGGGGAGCTGTTTTTT.

This chain connects TRBV11-2 to TRBJ1-2; 9 positions agree with TRBD1. Germline V gene lookup returns CDR1 SGHAT and CDR2 FQNNGV. CDR3 length equals 13 residues. V trimming: 5 bases; J trimming: 7 bases; junction bases outside the gene matches: 5. CDR3 region: CASSVQGAGGYTF. CDR3 bases: TGTGCCAGCAGCGTACAGGGGGCTGGTGGCTACACCTTC. Filled out from reference TRBV11-2 and TRBJ1-2, the complete variable domain reads EAGVAQSPRYKIIEKRQSVAFWCNPISGHATLYWYQQILGQGPKLLIQFQNNGVVDDSQLPKDRFSAERLKGVDSTLKIQPAKLEDSAVYLCASSVQGAGGYTFGSGTRLTVV.

The chain links TRBV5-1 to TRBJ1-1, with 9 positions matching TRBD1. With 0 bases clipped from V and 5 bases from J, the junction kept 5 bases outside the gene matches. The germline gives CDR1 SGHRS, CDR2 YFSETQ. The CDR3 has 15 amino acids. The CDR3: CASSLVTGGFTEAFF. The CDR3 DNA reads as TGCGCCAGCAGCTTGGTAACAGGGGGCTTTACTGAAGCTTTCTTT.

In its sample, this clone was seen once. This chain connects TRBV5-1 to TRBJ2-1; D not certain. In germline, CDR1 is SGHRS, CDR2 YFSETQ. The CDR3 runs to 11 residues. Deletions cut 1 base from V and 9 bases from J, with 5 bases between. CDR3 amino acids: CASSLNSEQFF. CDR3 nucleotide sequence: TGCGCCAGCAGCTTGAATTCTGAGCAGTTCTTC.

The chain has TRBV7-2 and TRBJ2-1, with 15 bases aligning to TRBD2. Losses at the gene ends were 4 bases for V and 6 bases for J; bases not matched to a gene: 4. CDR3 length: 16 residues. Looked up from germline, CDR1 is SGHTA and CDR2 is FQGNSA. CDR3 DNA sequence: TGTGCCAGCAGCTGGACTAGCGGGGGGGCGGGCAATGAGCAGTTCTTC. It specifies CASSWTSGGAGNEQFF. Drawing the rest from reference TRBV7-2 and TRBJ2-1, the complete variable domain is GAGVSQSPSNKVTEKGKDVELRCDPISGHTALYWYRQSLGQGLEFLIYFQGNSAPDKSGLPSDRFSAERTGGSVSTLTIQRTQQEDSAVYLCASSWTSGGAGNEQFFGPGTRLTVL.

This clone has just one count. This chain connects TRBV19 to TRBJ2-1, with D hard to call. V lost 4 bases, J lost 4 bases, and 17 bases lay in between. Germline V gives CDR1 LNHDA, CDR2 SQIVND (reference sequence). The CDR3 loop spans 16 amino acids. The CDR3: CASSTTGASRYNEQFF. In DNA form, the CDR3 reads TGTGCCAGTAGTACGACCGGCGCATCGCGTTACAATGAGCAGTTCTTC.

This clone has more than one count but fewer than ten. The rearrangement joins TRBV5-1 to TRBJ2-7; D is uncertain. The V end was cut by 2 bases, the J end by 0 bases, with 12 bases between. CDR3 length: 15 residues. The germline V gene has CDR1 SGHRS and CDR2 YFSETQ. CDR3 sequence: CASSLTPTTSYEQYF. The CDR3 region has the DNA TGCGCCAGCAGCTTAACACCAACCACCTCCTACGAGCAGTACTTC.

The gene calls are TRBV11-2 and TRBJ2-1; 10 nucleotides match TRBD2. Germline CDR1 reads SGHAT; CDR2 reads FQNNGV. The CDR3 spans 15 residues. The V segment lost 1 base and the J segment 4 bases; nucleotides outside the gene matches: 1. CDR3 DNA sequence: TGTGCCAGCAGCTTAGTAGCGGGAGGTTACAATGAGCAGTTCTTC. It is translated as CASSLVAGGYNEQFF.

J is TRBJ2-7 and V is TRBV28; 11 positions match TRBD2. Germline V CDR1 and CDR2: MDHEN, SYDVKM. The length of the CDR3 is 15 residues. J gave up 5 bases and V 5 bases, and 8 bases lay outside the gene matches. The CDR3 sequence is CASSVDTSGSDEQYF. CDR3 in DNA: TGTGCCAGCAGTGTCGATACTAGCGGGAGCGACGAGCAGTACTTC.

This clone has just a few counts. The CDR3 loop reads CAWSQGALGYGYTF. The CDR3 DNA reads TGTGCCTGGAGTCAGGGGGCGCTAGGCTATGGCTACACCTTC. This chain joins TRBV30 and TRBJ1-2, with 8 bases lining up with TRBD1. Germline CDR1 and CDR2: GTSNPN and SVGIG (reference sequence). The ends lost 2 bases at V and 4 bases at J; junction bases unmatched: 6. The CDR3 covers 14 residues.

The rearrangement links TRBV2 to TRBJ1-1; weak D call: TRBD1 (5 bases). With 7 bases removed from V and 4 bases from J, the gap between germline ends came to 10 bases. CDR3 length: 12 amino acids. From germline, CDR1 is SNHLY and CDR2 FYNNEI. CDR3 coding DNA: TGTGCCAGCACCTGGGACTCCACTGAAGCTTTCTTT. This encodes CASTWDSTEAFF.

The genes are TRBV7-2 and TRBJ1-2; D is unclear. V was trimmed by 1 base and J by 3 bases, leaving 9 bases between them. Germline V gene lookup returns CDR1 SGHTA and CDR2 FQGNSA. This CDR3 has 14 residues. In DNA, the CDR3 is TGTGCCAGCAGCTTAGGGGCAGAATACTATGGCTACACCTTC. As protein: CASSLGAEYYGYTF.

This chain joins TRBV19 and TRBJ2-2; 8 bases align to TRBD1. The CDR3 spans 18 residues. J was trimmed by 0 bases and V by 4 bases; bases with no gene match: 10. Germline V gene lookup returns CDR1 LNHDA and CDR2 SQIVND (reference sequence). The CDR3 DNA reads as TGTGCCAGTAGTAGAGCGAGGGACAGGCCTACGAACACCGGGGAGCTGTTTTTT. Amino acids: CASSRARDRPTNTGELFF.

The chain has TRBV5-1 and TRBJ2-1; the D is unclear. V shed 0 bases and J shed 0 bases, with 7 bases lying between them. This CDR3 spans 15 amino acids. Germline assignment: CDR1 SGHRS and CDR2 YFSETQ. In DNA form, the CDR3 reads TGCGCCAGCAGCTTGGGCCATAACTCCTACAATGAGCAGTTCTTC. This translates into CASSLGHNSYNEQFF.

The rearrangement joins TRBV10-1 to TRBJ2-3; 8 bases are shared with TRBD2. Germline values: CDR1 WNHNN, CDR2 SYGVQD (reference sequence). V shed 0 bases, J shed 2 bases, and the junction held 1 base outside the gene matches. The CDR3 has 15 residues. In DNA form, the CDR3 reads TGCGCCAGCAGTGAGTCGACTAGCGACACAGATACGCAGTATTTT. Translated, it gives CASSESTSDTDTQYF.

The rearrangement joins TRBV11-3 to TRBJ2-3; the D gene is possibly TRBD1 (5 bases). Trimming took 2 bases from V and 2 from J, leaving 8 bases between them. Germline CDR1 reads SGHNT; CDR2 reads YENEEA. The CDR3 runs 14 residues. The CDR3 DNA reads TGTGCCAGCAGCTTACAAGGGGACACAGATACGCAGTATTTT. Encoded protein: CASSLQGDTDTQYF.

The chain is built from TRBV7-2 and TRBJ2-7; tentative D call: TRBD2 (5 bases). Germline V gives CDR1 SGHTA, CDR2 FQGNSA. This CDR3 comprises 13 residues. Trimming took off 3 bases at V and 4 bases at J, with 10 bases between the two ends. The CDR3 spells CASSFWSGYEQYF. The DNA of the CDR3 is TGTGCCAGCAGCTTTTGGAGCGGTTACGAGCAGTACTTC.

The chain recombines TRBV12-2 with TRBJ1-5; the table assigns TRBD1, which was not confirmed against the DNA. TRBV12-2 is given as a pseudogene. CDR3 length: 16 residues. The CDR3 DNA is TGTGCAAGTCGCCTACAACAGGGTAATAGCAATCAGCCCCAGCATTTT. This codes for CASRLQQGNSNQPQHF.